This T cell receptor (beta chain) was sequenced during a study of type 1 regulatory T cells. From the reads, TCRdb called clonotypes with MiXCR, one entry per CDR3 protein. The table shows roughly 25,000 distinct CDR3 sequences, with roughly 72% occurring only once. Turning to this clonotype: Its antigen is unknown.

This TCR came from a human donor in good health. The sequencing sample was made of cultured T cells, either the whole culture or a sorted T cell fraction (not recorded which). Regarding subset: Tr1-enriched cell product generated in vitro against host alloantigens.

CDR3: CASRGGTGEIYGGYTF. CDR3 in DNA: TGTGCCAGCAGAGGTGGGACAGGAGAAATCTATGGAGGCTACACCTTC. The chain carries TRBV6-1 and TRBJ1-2; TRBD1 agrees at 8 bases. V lost 6 bases to trimming and J lost 8 bases; unmatched junction nucleotides: 17. Germline assignment: CDR1 MNHNS and CDR2 SASEGT. This CDR3 is built from 16 residues.